The present T cell receptor beta chain was sequenced within a study of control samples from healthy donors and cancer patients. Losses at the gene ends were 2 bases for V and 9 bases for J; bases not matched to a gene: 4. The CDR3 sequence is 14 residues long. Germline V lookup: CDR1 MGHDK, CDR2 SYGVNS. Clones were read by immunoSEQ multiplex PCR, and TCRdb kept only the in-frame ones, dropping some. The table has 150,000 or so clones, 93% seen once; the top ten hold almost 6%. Sequencing was carried out using blood. The sequence came from a man in his late teens or twenties in good health. The chain uses TRBV25-1 and TRBJ1-6, with 7 bases fitting TRBD1. The CDR3 here is CASSERQGRSPLHF. The CDR3 nucleotides read TGTGCCAGCAGTGAACGACAGGGTCGTTCACCCCTCCACTTT.